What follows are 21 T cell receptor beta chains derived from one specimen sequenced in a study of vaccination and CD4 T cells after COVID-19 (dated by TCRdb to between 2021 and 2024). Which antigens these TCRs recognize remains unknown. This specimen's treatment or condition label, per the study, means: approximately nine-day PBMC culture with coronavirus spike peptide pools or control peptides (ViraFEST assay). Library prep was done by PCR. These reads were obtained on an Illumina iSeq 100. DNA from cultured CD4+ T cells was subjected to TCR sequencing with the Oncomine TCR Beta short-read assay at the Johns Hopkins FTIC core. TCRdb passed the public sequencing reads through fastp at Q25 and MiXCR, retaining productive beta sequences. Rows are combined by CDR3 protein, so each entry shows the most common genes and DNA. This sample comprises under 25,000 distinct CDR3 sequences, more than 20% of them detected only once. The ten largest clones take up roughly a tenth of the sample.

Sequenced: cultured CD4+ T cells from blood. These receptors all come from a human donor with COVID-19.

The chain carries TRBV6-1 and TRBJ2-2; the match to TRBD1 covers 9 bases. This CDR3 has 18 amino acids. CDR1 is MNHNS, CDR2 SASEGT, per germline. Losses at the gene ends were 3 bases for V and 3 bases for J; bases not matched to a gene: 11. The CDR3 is CASSEPRDRARYTGELFF. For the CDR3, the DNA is TGTGCCAGCAGTGAGCCCCGGGACAGGGCGAGGTACACCGGGGAGCTGTTTTTT.

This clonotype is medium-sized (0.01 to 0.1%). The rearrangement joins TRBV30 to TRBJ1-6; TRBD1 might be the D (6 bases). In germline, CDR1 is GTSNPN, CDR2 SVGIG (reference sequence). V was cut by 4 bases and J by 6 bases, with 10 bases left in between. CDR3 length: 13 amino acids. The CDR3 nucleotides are TGTGCCTGGACCGGACAGCTTAATTCACCCCTCCACTTT. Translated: CAWTGQLNSPLHF. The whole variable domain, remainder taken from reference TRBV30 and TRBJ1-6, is SQTIHQWPATLVQPVGSPLSLECTVEGTSNPNLYWYRQAAGRGLQLLFYSVGIGQISSEVPQNLSASRPQDRQFILSSKKLLLSDSGFYLCAWTGQLNSPLHFGNGTRLTVT.

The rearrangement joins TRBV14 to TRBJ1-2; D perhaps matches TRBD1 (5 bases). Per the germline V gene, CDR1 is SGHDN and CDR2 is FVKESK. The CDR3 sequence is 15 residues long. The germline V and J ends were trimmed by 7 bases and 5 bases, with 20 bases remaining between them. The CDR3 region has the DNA TGTGCCAGCACTTTAGGAACAGGTCGGCAATATGGCTACACCTTC. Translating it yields CASTLGTGRQYGYTF.

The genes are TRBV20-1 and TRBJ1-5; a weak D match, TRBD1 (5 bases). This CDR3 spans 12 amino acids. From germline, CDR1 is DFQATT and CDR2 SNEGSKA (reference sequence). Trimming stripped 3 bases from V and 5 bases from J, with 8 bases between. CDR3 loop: CSASRVDQPQHF. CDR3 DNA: TGCAGTGCTAGCAGGGTCGATCAGCCCCAGCATTTT.

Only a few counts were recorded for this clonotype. In nucleotides, the CDR3 is TGTGCCAGCTCCGGGGTACCCTCTCCAGATACGCAGTATTTT. Translation gives CASSGVPSPDTQYF. The chain joins TRBV28 to TRBJ2-3, with D tentatively TRBD2 (5 bases). CDR1 is MDHEN, CDR2 SYDVKM, per germline. The CDR3 totals 14 residues. The V and J ends lost 8 bases and 4 bases respectively, with 16 bases between them.

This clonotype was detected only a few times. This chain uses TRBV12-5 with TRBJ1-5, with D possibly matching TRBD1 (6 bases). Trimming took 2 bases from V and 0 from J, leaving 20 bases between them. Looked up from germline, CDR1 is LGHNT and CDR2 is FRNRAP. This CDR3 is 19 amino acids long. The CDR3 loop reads CASGLQQGGLLISNQPQHF. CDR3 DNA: TGTGCTAGTGGTTTGCAACAGGGAGGTTTACTCATTAGCAATCAGCCCCAGCATTTT.

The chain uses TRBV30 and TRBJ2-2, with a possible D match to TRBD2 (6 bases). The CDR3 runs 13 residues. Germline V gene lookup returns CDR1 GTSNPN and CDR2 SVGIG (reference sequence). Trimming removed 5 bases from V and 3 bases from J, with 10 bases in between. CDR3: CAWGGGYTGELFF. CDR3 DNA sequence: TGTGCCTGGGGGGGAGGCTACACCGGGGAGCTGTTTTTT.

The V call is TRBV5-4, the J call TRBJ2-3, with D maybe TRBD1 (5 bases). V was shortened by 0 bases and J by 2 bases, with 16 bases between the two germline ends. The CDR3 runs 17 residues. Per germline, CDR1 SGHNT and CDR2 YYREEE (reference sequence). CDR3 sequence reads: CASSLESRRTPTDTQYF. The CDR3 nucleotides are TGTGCCAGCAGCTTGGAAAGCCGAAGGACACCCACAGATACGCAGTATTTT.

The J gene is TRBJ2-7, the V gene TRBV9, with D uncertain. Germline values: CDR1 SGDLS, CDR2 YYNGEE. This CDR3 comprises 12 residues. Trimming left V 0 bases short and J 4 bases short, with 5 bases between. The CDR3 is CASSVERYEQYF. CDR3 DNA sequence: TGTGCCAGCAGCGTAGAAAGGTACGAGCAGTACTTC.

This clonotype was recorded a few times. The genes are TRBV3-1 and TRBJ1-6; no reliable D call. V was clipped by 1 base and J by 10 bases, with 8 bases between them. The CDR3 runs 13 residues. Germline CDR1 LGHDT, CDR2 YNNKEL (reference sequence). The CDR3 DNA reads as TGTGCCAGCAGCCAAGTTCGGGAATCACCCCTCCACTTT. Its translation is CASSQVRESPLHF.

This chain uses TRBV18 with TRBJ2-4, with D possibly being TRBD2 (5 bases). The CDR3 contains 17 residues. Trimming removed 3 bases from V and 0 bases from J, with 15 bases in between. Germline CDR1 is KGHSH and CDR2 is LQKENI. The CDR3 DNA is TGTGCCAGCTCACCGCAGGTAGCCGGACTAGCCAAAAACATTCAGTACTTC. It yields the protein CASSPQVAGLAKNIQYF.

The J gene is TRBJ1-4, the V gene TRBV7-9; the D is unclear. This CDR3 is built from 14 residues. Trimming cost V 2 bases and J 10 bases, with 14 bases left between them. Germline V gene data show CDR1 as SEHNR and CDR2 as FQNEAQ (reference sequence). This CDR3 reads CASSLLSEFGKLFF. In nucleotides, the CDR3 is TGTGCCAGCAGCTTATTATCGGAGTTCGGAAAACTGTTTTTT.

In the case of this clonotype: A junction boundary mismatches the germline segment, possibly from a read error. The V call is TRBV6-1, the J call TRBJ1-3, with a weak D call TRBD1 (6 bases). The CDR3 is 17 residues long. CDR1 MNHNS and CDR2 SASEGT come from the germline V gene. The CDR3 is CASSEAGAGYSGNTIYF. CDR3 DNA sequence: TGTGCCAGCAGTGAAGCGGGGGCCGGATACTCTGGAAACACCATATACTTT.

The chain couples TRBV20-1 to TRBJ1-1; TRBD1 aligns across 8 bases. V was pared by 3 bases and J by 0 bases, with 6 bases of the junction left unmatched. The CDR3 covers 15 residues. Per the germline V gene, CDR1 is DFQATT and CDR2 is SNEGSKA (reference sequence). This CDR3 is CSARDPGGVNTEAFF. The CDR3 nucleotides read TGCAGTGCTAGGGACCCAGGGGGCGTGAACACTGAAGCTTTCTTT.

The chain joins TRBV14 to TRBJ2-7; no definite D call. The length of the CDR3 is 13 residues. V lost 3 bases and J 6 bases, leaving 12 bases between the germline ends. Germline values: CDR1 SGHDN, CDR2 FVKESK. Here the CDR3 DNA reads TGTGCCAGCAGCCATTTCAAAACTGCCGAGCAGTACTTC. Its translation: CASSHFKTAEQYF.

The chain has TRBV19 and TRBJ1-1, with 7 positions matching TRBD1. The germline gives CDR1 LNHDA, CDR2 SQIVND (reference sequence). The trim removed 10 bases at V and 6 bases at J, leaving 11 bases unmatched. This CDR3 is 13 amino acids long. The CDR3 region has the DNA TGTGCCACGACCCGGGACAGTCTCCCTGAAGCTTTCTTT. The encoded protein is CATTRDSLPEAFF.

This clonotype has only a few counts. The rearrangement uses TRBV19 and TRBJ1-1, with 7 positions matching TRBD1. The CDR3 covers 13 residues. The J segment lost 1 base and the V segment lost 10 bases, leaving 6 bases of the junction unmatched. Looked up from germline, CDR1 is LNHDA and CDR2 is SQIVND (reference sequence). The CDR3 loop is CATKRDRNTEAFF. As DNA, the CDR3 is TGTGCCACAAAGCGGGACAGGAACACTGAAGCTTTCTTT.

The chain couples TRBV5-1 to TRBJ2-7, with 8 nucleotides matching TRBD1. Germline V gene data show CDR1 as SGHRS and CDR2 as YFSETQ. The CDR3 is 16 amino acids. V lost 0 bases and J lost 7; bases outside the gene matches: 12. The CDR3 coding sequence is TGCGCCAGCAGCTTGGCCGGGACAGGACCTACGGCTGAGCAGTACTTC. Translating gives CASSLAGTGPTAEQYF.

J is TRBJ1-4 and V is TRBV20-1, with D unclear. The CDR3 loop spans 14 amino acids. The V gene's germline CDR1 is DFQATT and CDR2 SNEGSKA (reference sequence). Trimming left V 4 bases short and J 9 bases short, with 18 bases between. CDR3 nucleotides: TGCAGTGCTAACAACTGGGAGACCGATAAAAAACTGTTTTTT. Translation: CSANNWETDKKLFF.

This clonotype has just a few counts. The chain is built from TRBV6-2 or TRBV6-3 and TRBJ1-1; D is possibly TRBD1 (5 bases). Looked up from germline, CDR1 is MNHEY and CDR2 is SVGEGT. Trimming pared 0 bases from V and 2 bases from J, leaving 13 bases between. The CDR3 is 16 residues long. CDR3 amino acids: CASSYSGGRVNTEAFF. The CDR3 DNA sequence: TGTGCCAGCAGTTACTCTGGGGGACGTGTTAACACTGAAGCTTTCTTT.

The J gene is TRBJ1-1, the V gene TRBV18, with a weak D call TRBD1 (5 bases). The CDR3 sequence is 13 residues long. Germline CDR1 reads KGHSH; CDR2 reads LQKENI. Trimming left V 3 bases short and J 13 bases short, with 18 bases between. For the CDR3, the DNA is TGTGCCAGCTCACCGGGGTTCTCCCAGGGTGTTTTCTTT. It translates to CASSPGFSQGVFF.